This T cell receptor (beta chain) was sequenced in a study of blood T cell repertoires in COVID-19. Looking at the study overall: The study drew acute and convalescent COVID-19 samples from the United States, Italy and Spain. T cells, B-cell-depleted T cells, or PBMCs supplied cDNA or gDNA.

As handled by the study authors: It was from reference gene primer amplification that nucleated cell counts were estimated. Sequenced by immunoSEQ multiplex PCR; TCRdb stores in-frame clones only, minus some. Clonal size and the V and J genes are those of that table, whereas D and trimming came from the DNA. The top ten clones hold over 3% of a sample with roughly 120,000 clones, approximately 90% of them seen once. Trimming shortened V by 3 bases and J by 3 bases, and 14 bases separated the two germline ends. Germline CDR1 is KGHSH and CDR2 is LQKENI. The CDR3 consists of 15 residues. Sequencing was carried out using peripheral blood. The chain uses TRBV18 and TRBJ1-2; D is perhaps TRBD1 (5 bases). This TCR was sampled from a woman aged 50 to 60 with acute or convalescent COVID-19. In DNA form, the CDR3 reads TGTGCCAGCTCACCCCTAGGGGTTGATGACTATGGCTACACCTTC. Protein product: CASSPLGVDDYGYTF.